The subject of this entry is one T cell receptor (beta chain). Antigen unknown. MiXCR, applied by TCRdb to the reads, yields one record per CDR3 protein. The sample yields about 360,000 distinct CDR3 sequences, roughly a third seen once. The data were taken from a study of T cell repertoires in cytomegalovirus infection. Overall study: Matching HLA type, along with CMV infection, was indicated by public TCR beta signatures.

Findings and limits, study-wide: Cumulated frequencies of public TCR beta families served to identify carriers of CMV plus the relevant HLA.

This specimen was cultured PBMCs, taken from culture after CMV antigen stimulation. The sequence came from a human donor in good health (CMV status not recorded). Some clones in this sample may be carry-over from other donors' samples.

The CDR3 is CASSLVLAPDTQYF. The CDR3 nucleotides are TGTGCCAGCAGCTTAGTACTAGCCCCAGATACGCAGTATTTT. The chain couples TRBV7-2 to TRBJ2-3; weak D call: TRBD2 (6 bases). The CDR3 is 14 amino acids. CDR1 and CDR2 (germline): SGHTA, FQGNSA. Trimming took off 1 base at V and 4 bases at J, with 9 bases between the two ends.